This T cell receptor (beta chain) was documented in a study of blood T cell repertoires in COVID-19. Overall study context: Sites across the United States, Italy and Spain contributed samples from acute and convalescent COVID-19.

CDR1 and CDR2 from the germline V gene are MNHNY and SVGAGI (reference sequence). The CDR3 loop spans 13 amino acids. V was trimmed by 6 bases and J by 0 bases, leaving 8 bases between them. In this sample, this clone turned up a few times. Participants came from about two dozen US areas, aged about 18 to 95 years. The repertoire was sequenced with immunoSEQ multiplex PCR; TCRdb's copy has only in-frame clones and lacks some. Among 200,000 to 250,000 clones listed, more than 80% were seen once. The rearrangement uses TRBV6-6 and TRBJ1-1; D is ambiguous. The specimen sequenced was PBMCs or T cells enriched from blood (not recorded which). The receptor comes from a woman aged 40 to 49 with acute COVID-19. CDR3 DNA sequence: TGTGCCAGCAGACTCACAGTGAACACTGAAGCTTTCTTT. Protein: CASRLTVNTEAFF.